The clone carrying this T cell receptor beta chain is deemed medium-sized. What it recognizes is unknown. Artificial thymic organoids aggregated human hematopoietic stem and progenitor cells with human DLL1-expressing MS5 murine stromal cells. Organoids were seeded with FACS-purified CD34+CD3- stem and progenitor cells depleted of residual T cells. These data originate in a study of T cells generated in artificial thymic organoids. The germline V gene has CDR1 SGHRS and CDR2 YFSETQ. The length of the CDR3 is 16 residues. Between the trimmed V and J ends, which lost 4 bases and 0 bases, there was a span of 16 bases. Separate semi-nested PCRs amplified TCRalpha and TCRbeta libraries using constant-region reverse primers in TRAC or TRBC. TCRdb processed the 5' RACE reads anew with MiXCR; each CDR3 protein has one entry. The table records 8,200 or so distinct CDR3 sequences, 20% to 30% of them present only once.

The sample comprised naive CD8+ T cells grown in artificial thymic organoids from cord blood stem and progenitor cells. Subset: CD3+TCRalphabeta+CD8SP T cells; for blood, CD45RO-CCR7+ naive CD8+ T cells. This clonotype was sampled from a human donor who gave cord blood stem cells for thymic organoid culture, a cardiac surgery patient who gave postnatal thymus, or a blood donor (not recorded which). The chain links TRBV5-1 to TRBJ1-1; tentative D call: TRBD1 (5 bases). For the CDR3, the DNA is TGCGCCAGCAGCGGCCGAGGGGTCTTCATGAACACTGAAGCTTTCTTT. Translating it yields CASSGRGVFMNTEAFF.